This T cell receptor beta chain emerged from a study of blood T cell repertoires in COVID-19. Per the germline V gene, CDR1 is SGHNT and CDR2 is YENEEA. The ends were cut back, 3 bases at V and 7 bases at J, with 7 bases in the middle. This CDR3 spans 13 amino acids. Repertoires were generated with immunoSEQ multiplex PCR, while TCRdb's copy carries only in-frame clones and drops some. The repertoire has about 170,000 clones, just under 95% of them found once; the top ten carry 3.5% to 5%. The specimen was peripheral blood. The V and J genes are TRBV11-3 and TRBJ1-6; D unclear. The receptor was derived from a woman aged 50 to 60 with acute or convalescent COVID-19. The CDR3 DNA follows: TGTGCCAGCAGCTTGGGCAGGAATTCACCCCTCCACTTT. It codes for CASSLGRNSPLHF.